This T cell receptor (delta chain) was obtained from a study of γδ T cells in repeated Plasmodium falciparum infection. General study results and limits: Vgamma9/Vdelta2+ T cells showed a stable polyclonal repertoire with shared TCRgamma sequences. Vdelta2-negative gammadelta repertoires, largely Vdelta1+, seemingly showed infection-driven waves of new clonal selection.

Flow sorting of PBMC yielded separate Vgamma9/Vdelta2+ and Vdelta2-negative gammadelta T cell populations for bulk repertoire analysis. TCRdb reanalysed the multiplex PCR reads via CATT. In the table there are roughly 90,000 delta-chain clones, 0.75% to 1% of which are singletons. Worth noting for this clone: What it recognizes is unknown. TCRdb pairs this DNA with a much larger clone's protein that differs at residue 12, likely a read error; the protein shown was translated from the DNA.

Germline CDR1 is GEAIGNYY and CDR2 is EKD. This CDR3 is 16 amino acids long. The sequence was obtained from a pool of human donors (malaria-infected and uninfected, not separated). The material sequenced was gamma-delta T cells from blood. The chain links TRDV2 to TRDJ2; D remains ambiguous. TCRdb lists no J gene, so it was determined here by aligning the DNA to germline. CDR3: CACDTVYGRGTVQLFF. The DNA for the CDR3 is TGTGCCTGTGACACCGTATATGGGAGAGGGACAGTACAACTCTTCTTT.